The present TCR beta chain was sequenced within a study of shared clonotypes between healthy human individuals. CD45RO-negative cells were positively selected for CCR7, leaving out terminally differentiated effector memory CD45RA+ cells. There were no recent acute infections or vaccinations among the donors, who were healthy HIV-negative adults. The junction had 9 bases not matched to a gene; V was cut back by 5 bases and J by 4 bases. CDR3 length: 16 residues. CDR1 SGHNT and CDR2 YYREEE come from the germline V gene (reference sequence). Only in-frame clones appear in the TCRdb table, and some are missing; sequencing was by immunoSEQ multiplex PCR. The repertoire holds about 2.1 million clones, with 85% to 95% as singletons.

The TCR sequence derives from a man aged 18 to 30 in good health. Some clones in this sample may be carry-over from other donors' samples. The sequencing input was naive CD8+ T cells from PBMCs. V usage is TRBV5-4 and J usage is TRBJ2-1; the match to TRBD2 covers 10 bases. This CDR3 is CASSGTGTSEYNEQFF. CDR3 nucleotides: TGTGCCAGCAGTGGAACCGGGACTAGCGAATACAATGAGCAGTTCTTC. Filled out from reference TRBV5-4 and TRBJ2-1, the complete variable domain reads ETGVTQSPTHLIKTRGQQVTLRCSSQSGHNTVSWYQQALGQGPQFIFQYYREEENGRGNFPPRFSGLQFPNYSSELNVNALELDDSALYLCASSGTGTSEYNEQFFGPGTRLTVL.